The 30 T cell receptor beta chains below were found in one sample sequenced in a study of shared clonotypes between healthy human individuals (dated by TCRdb to between 2020 and 2021). The library was built by means of the immunoSEQ multiplex PCR assay. Not all clones reach the TCRdb copy of this immuneACCESS table, which keeps in-frame sequences only. Checked studies attribute under half of the gap to unresolved V genes and leave the rest unexplained. The sample has about a million clones on record, under 80% of them singletons. Of the sample, roughly 1.4% falls within the top ten clones. The sample was memory CD4+ T cells sorted from blood. The cell subset or site tag for this specimen amounts to: CD45RA-negative fraction. Every receptor here comes from a man aged 18-30 years in good health.

This clone was recorded a few times. The chain joins TRBV7-8 to TRBJ1-1; D unresolved. The germline V and J ends were trimmed by 5 bases and 8 bases, with 15 bases remaining between them. Per the germline V gene, CDR1 is SGHVS and CDR2 is FQNEAQ. The CDR3 runs to 13 residues. The CDR3 nucleotides are TGTGCCAGCAGCGCCAGGCATGCCAAGGAAGCTTTCTTT. Protein sequence: CASSARHAKEAFF.

The V call is TRBV4-1, the J call TRBJ2-3; D gene ambiguous. The CDR3 is made up of 17 amino acids. CDR1 and CDR2 (germline): MGHRA, YSYEKL. Trimming took off 2 bases at V and 1 base at J, with 16 bases between the two ends. DNA for the CDR3: TGCGCCAGCAGCCAAAACTTCCGGGCTGGGGGCACAGATACGCAGTATTTT. This codes for CASSQNFRAGGTDTQYF.

Of note for this clone: The junction differs from germline at one of its ends, possibly a read error. The chain has TRBV5-6 and TRBJ2-7; 7 bases fit TRBD1. CDR1 is SGHDT, CDR2 YYEEEE, per germline. This CDR3 has 12 residues. The CDR3 DNA reads as TGTGCCAGCAGCAGGTCGACAGGGAGCTCCTTCTTC. Residues: CASSRSTGSSFF.

This clone came up once. The rearrangement uses TRBV6-1 and TRBJ1-6; 9 nucleotides align to TRBD1. With 0 bases clipped from V and 8 bases from J, the junction kept 5 bases outside the gene matches. Looked up from germline, CDR1 is MNHNS and CDR2 is SASEGT. The CDR3 loop spans 16 amino acids. The CDR3 sequence: CASSEAWTGVDSPLHF. In DNA, the CDR3 is TGTGCCAGCAGTGAAGCTTGGACAGGGGTCGATTCACCCCTCCACTTT.

The chain uses TRBV10-3 and TRBJ2-3, with 9 bases that match TRBD1. The CDR3 loop spans 16 amino acids. Looked up from germline, CDR1 is ENHRY and CDR2 is SYGVKD. V lost 4 bases, J lost 2 bases, and 7 bases stayed unmatched. The DNA for the CDR3 is TGTGCCATCAGTGGACAGGGGGGGTCGCCCACAGATACGCAGTATTTT. This gives the protein CAISGQGGSPTDTQYF.

The CDR3, as DNA: TGTGCCAGCCGGGGGGTGGGGACAGGGCACGAAAAACTGTTTTTT. Its translation is CASRGVGTGHEKLFF. The V call is TRBV28, the J call TRBJ1-4; 9 bases are a match to TRBD1. The CDR3 spans 15 residues. The germline V gene has CDR1 MDHEN and CDR2 SYDVKM. V trimming: 8 bases; J trimming: 8 bases; junction bases outside the gene matches: 12.

The rearrangement joins TRBV27 to TRBJ1-2, with a possible D match to TRBD1 (6 bases). The CDR3 runs 14 residues. V dropped 5 bases and J dropped 4 bases, with 14 bases sitting between them. Germline loops: CDR1 MNHEY, CDR2 SMNVEV (reference sequence). The DNA for the CDR3 is TGTGCCAGCAGTACCCAGGACAGAATCTATGGCTACACCTTC. The encoded protein is CASSTQDRIYGYTF.

The chain couples TRBV5-5 to TRBJ1-5; no clear D gene. The length of the CDR3 is 17 residues. V dropped 0 bases and J dropped 0 bases, with 13 bases sitting between them. Germline CDR1 and CDR2: SGHKS and YYEKEE (reference sequence). The CDR3 DNA is TGTGCCAGCAGCTTGGAGGCAGGCCATAATAGCAATCAGCCCCAGCATTTT. Protein: CASSLEAGHNSNQPQHF.

The rearrangement joins TRBV5-1 to TRBJ2-5; D not resolved. Germline V gene lookup returns CDR1 SGHRS and CDR2 YFSETQ. Trimming cost V 0 bases and J 4 bases, with 16 bases left between them. CDR3 length: 16 amino acids. The DNA for the CDR3 is TGCGCCAGCAGCTTGGCCGCGGTGGGGTACGGAGAGACCCAGTACTTC. Its protein is CASSLAAVGYGETQYF.

The V and J genes are TRBV19 and TRBJ2-7; D not certain. Germline V gene data show CDR1 as LNHDA and CDR2 as SQIVND (reference sequence). This CDR3 comprises 14 residues. Deletions cut 5 bases from V and 3 bases from J, with 14 bases between. In nucleotides, the CDR3 is TGTGCCAGTAGTCCCCCAGGCGGCTACTACGAGCAGTACTTC. It encodes CASSPPGGYYEQYF.

V is TRBV2 and J is TRBJ2-2, with D possibly called TRBD1 or TRBD2 (5 bases each). The V and J ends lost 7 bases and 0 bases respectively, with 9 bases between them. CDR1 SNHLY and CDR2 FYNNEI come from the germline V gene. The CDR3 runs to 14 residues. The CDR3 here is CASKGTPNTGELFF. DNA for the CDR3: TGTGCCAGCAAGGGGACCCCGAACACCGGGGAGCTGTTTTTT.

The rearrangement links TRBV30 to TRBJ1-6, with 8 bases identical to TRBD1. Per germline, CDR1 GTSNPN and CDR2 SVGIG (reference sequence). Trimming at V came to 8 bases and at J to 6 bases, leaving 6 bases not matched to a gene. The CDR3 has 13 amino acids. CDR3 region: CARRQGPNSPLHF. DNA of the CDR3: TGTGCCAGACGACAGGGGCCTAATTCACCCCTCCACTTT. The whole variable domain, remainder taken from reference TRBV30 and TRBJ1-6, is SQTIHQWPATLVQPVGSPLSLECTVEGTSNPNLYWYRQAAGRGLQLLFYSVGIGQISSEVPQNLSASRPQDRQFILSSKKLLLSDSGFYLCARRQGPNSPLHFGNGTRLTVT.

V gene TRBV5-1 combines with J gene TRBJ2-7; TRBD1 or TRBD2 may be the D gene (7 bases each). This CDR3 has 14 amino acids. CDR1 and CDR2 from the germline V gene are SGHRS and YFSETQ. V was shortened by 0 bases and J by 4 bases, with 11 bases between the two germline ends. The DNA for the CDR3 is TGCGCCAGCAGCTTGGCAGGGGGGGATTACGAGCAGTACTTC. Translating gives CASSLAGGDYEQYF.

The chain is built from TRBV19 and TRBJ1-1; D is uncertain. Germline V gives CDR1 LNHDA, CDR2 SQIVND (reference sequence). V lost 7 bases, J lost 4 bases, and 16 bases lay in between. This CDR3 has 14 residues. CDR3 region: CASTTYASGTEAFF. CDR3 sequence (DNA): TGTGCCAGTACCACTTACGCTTCGGGCACTGAAGCTTTCTTT.

CDR3 amino acids: CASSSAGPEKLFF. The CDR3 region has the DNA TGTGCCAGCAGCTCGGCGGGTCCCGAAAAACTGTTTTTT. This sequence joins TRBV5-6 and TRBJ1-4; D is unresolved. The CDR3 runs to 13 residues. CDR1 and CDR2 from the germline V gene are SGHDT and YYEEEE. Trimming removed 3 bases from V and 8 bases from J, with 11 bases in between.

V is TRBV5-1 and J is TRBJ2-2; TRBD2 might be the D (6 bases). Germline CDR1 reads SGHRS; CDR2 reads YFSETQ. This CDR3 is built from 17 residues. Deletions cut 4 bases from V and 0 bases from J, with 16 bases between. The CDR3 loop is CASSAVGPGANTGELFF. The CDR3, as DNA: TGCGCCAGCAGCGCGGTTGGGCCGGGGGCGAACACCGGGGAGCTGTTTTTT.

Only a few counts were recorded for this clone. V gene TRBV29-1 combines with J gene TRBJ1-3; 7 bases line up with TRBD1. Looked up from germline, CDR1 is SQVTM and CDR2 is ANQGSEA. This CDR3 spans 15 amino acids. V lost 6 bases and J lost 7; bases outside the gene matches: 15. This chain's CDR3 is CSVGTDPWKGNTIYF. The CDR3 region has the DNA TGCAGCGTCGGGACAGACCCGTGGAAAGGGAACACCATATATTTT.

This sequence joins TRBV6-6 and TRBJ1-3; 9 positions agree with TRBD1. This CDR3 region has 14 residues. The ends lost 6 bases at V and 8 bases at J; junction bases unmatched: 8. Germline CDR1 is MNHNY and CDR2 is SVGAGI (reference sequence). The CDR3 is CASSSDRGDYTIYF. DNA for the CDR3: TGTGCCAGCAGCTCAGACAGGGGGGACTACACCATATATTTT.

V usage is TRBV15 and J usage is TRBJ2-7; 11 bases are a match to TRBD2. Germline assignment: CDR1 LNHNV and CDR2 YYDKDF (reference sequence). The trim removed 5 bases at V and 7 bases at J, leaving 7 bases unmatched. The CDR3 is 14 amino acids. CDR3 coding DNA: TGTGCCACCAGCGGTAGCGGGAGGGCCGATGAGCAGTACTTC. Amino acid sequence: CATSGSGRADEQYF.

The chain couples TRBV19 to TRBJ2-7; 8 nucleotides align to TRBD2. The CDR3 loop spans 15 amino acids. After removal of 3 bases from V and 0 bases from J, the junction contained 4 bases not matched to a gene. The germline V gene has CDR1 LNHDA and CDR2 SQIVND (reference sequence). CDR3: CASSILSGSSYEQYF. CDR3 nucleotide sequence: TGTGCCAGTAGTATTCTGAGCGGGAGCTCCTACGAGCAGTACTTC. The variable domain in full, completed from reference TRBV19 and TRBJ2-7, reads DGGITQSPKYLFRKEGQNVTLSCEQNLNHDAMYWYRQDPGQGLRLIYYSQIVNDFQKGDIAEGYSVSREKKESFPLTVTSAQKNPTAFYLCASSILSGSSYEQYFGPGTRLTVT.

Of note for this clone: An end of the junction differs from the germline gene, which may be a read error. This chain joins TRBV28 and TRBJ1-1; D is perhaps TRBD1 (5 bases). The CDR3 has 15 amino acids. The germline CDR1 and CDR2 sequences are MDHEN and SYDVKM. The CDR3 nucleotides read TGTGTCAGCATCGTGGGAGGGGCGATGGGAACTGAAGCTTTCTTT. Protein product: CVSIVGGAMGTEAFF.

This chain uses TRBV10-2 with TRBJ2-1; TRBD2 matches 11 bases. Germline-derived CDR1 and CDR2 are WSHSY and SAAADI. Losses at the gene ends were 8 bases for V and 4 bases for J; bases not matched to a gene: 4. The CDR3 sequence is 14 residues long. DNA of the CDR3: TGCGCCAGCGCTCTAGCGGGGGGTTACAATGAGCAGTTCTTC. It codes for CASALAGGYNEQFF.

V and J are TRBV7-8 and TRBJ2-7; 7 nucleotides match TRBD1. The CDR3 consists of 14 residues. After removal of 3 bases from V and 2 bases from J, the junction contained 4 bases not matched to a gene. Germline CDR1 SGHVS, CDR2 FQNEAQ. CDR3 nucleotide sequence: TGTGCCAGCAGCTTGGGGGACAGTACCTACGAGCAGTACTTC. As protein: CASSLGDSTYEQYF.

This rearrangement joins TRBV5-1 to TRBJ2-3; 11 nucleotides agree with TRBD1. Trimming at V came to 0 bases and at J to 6 bases, leaving 6 bases not matched to a gene. CDR1 is SGHRS and CDR2 is YFSETQ in the germline V gene. The CDR3 covers 16 residues. CDR3 region: CASSLVGTGGSDTQYF. The CDR3 DNA follows: TGCGCCAGCAGCTTGGTGGGGACAGGGGGGTCTGATACGCAGTATTTT.

In its sample, this clone was seen a few times. The chain couples TRBV5-6 to TRBJ2-7; no firm D call. The CDR3 has 12 residues. The V gene's germline CDR1 is SGHDT and CDR2 YYEEEE. V lost 3 bases and J 0 bases, leaving 4 bases between the germline ends. CDR3 protein: CASSWASYEQYF. The CDR3, as DNA: TGTGCCAGCAGCTGGGCCTCCTACGAGCAGTACTTC.

The chain employs TRBV13 and TRBJ2-5, with D uncertain. Germline CDR1 is PRHDT and CDR2 is FYEKMQ (reference sequence). This CDR3 contains 11 residues. V dropped 1 base and J dropped 5 bases, with 2 bases sitting between them. The CDR3 here is CASSLDETQYF. CDR3 in DNA: TGTGCCAGCAGCTTAGATGAGACCCAGTACTTC.

The CDR3 sequence is CASPDGNTGELFF. CDR3 sequence (DNA): TGTGCCAGTCCGGACGGGAACACCGGGGAGCTGTTTTTT. The rearrangement joins TRBV19 to TRBJ2-2; D not certain. The length of the CDR3 is 13 residues. The V gene's germline CDR1 is LNHDA and CDR2 SQIVND (reference sequence). V was cut by 8 bases and J by 1 base, with 8 bases left in between.

This clone was found a few times. This rearrangement joins TRBV7-2 to TRBJ1-6, with D uncertain. The CDR3 totals 16 residues. V was clipped by 3 bases and J by 2 bases, with 11 bases between them. Per the germline V gene, CDR1 is SGHTA and CDR2 is FQGNSA. Written as DNA, the CDR3 is TGTGCCAGCAGCTTGACTGGAACACCCTATAATTCACCCCTCCACTTT. It is translated as CASSLTGTPYNSPLHF.

V and J are TRBV6-1 and TRBJ2-3; D is perhaps TRBD2 (5 bases). Germline V gives CDR1 MNHNS, CDR2 SASEGT. The CDR3 is made up of 15 amino acids. The V end lost 0 bases, the J end lost 3 bases, and 10 bases lay between the germline ends. CDR3 loop: CASSEAGVGTDTQYF. CDR3 nucleotide sequence: TGTGCCAGCAGTGAAGCGGGAGTAGGGACAGATACGCAGTATTTT.

The CDR3 is CASSKGLADYNEQFF. In DNA, the CDR3 is TGTGCCAGCAGCAAGGGACTAGCGGATTACAATGAGCAGTTCTTC. This rearrangement joins TRBV11-2 to TRBJ2-1, with TRBD2 identical over 11 bases. This CDR3 region has 15 residues. J gave up 4 bases and V 5 bases, and 4 bases lay outside the gene matches. Per germline, CDR1 SGHAT and CDR2 FQNNGV.